This T cell receptor (beta chain) was sequenced for a study of blood T cell repertoires in COVID-19. The assay was immunoSEQ multiplex PCR, and TCRdb's table has in-frame clones only and misses some. Of 200,000 to 250,000 clones listed, around 90% are singletons. Per the germline V gene, CDR1 is SGDLS and CDR2 is YYNGEE. The CDR3 is 15 amino acids. Trimming took 0 bases from V and 2 from J, leaving 11 bases between them. The chain is built from TRBV9 and TRBJ1-2; possibly TRBD1 for D (5 bases). The sample comprised PBMCs or T cells enriched from blood (not recorded which). This receptor was identified in a woman between 25 and 40 years old with acute COVID-19. As DNA, the CDR3 is TGTGCCAGCAGCGTAGGCGCAGGGCAGAACTATGGCTACACCTTC. Translating gives CASSVGAGQNYGYTF.